Each of the 7 T cell receptor beta chains below was sequenced from the same sample in a study of CD4+ T cells in melanoma. The repertoire was sequenced with immunoSEQ multiplex PCR; TCRdb's copy has only in-frame clones and lacks some. The repertoire has roughly 12,000 clones, 66% of them found once; the top ten carry about 8.9%. The sample consisted of cells from a culture (not recorded whether cultured in vitro). The source of these receptors is a human donor with melanoma.

V is TRBV6-1 and J is TRBJ2-3; TRBD2 matches at 11 bases. From germline, CDR1 is MNHNS and CDR2 SASEGT. The CDR3 contains 14 residues. J was trimmed by 4 bases and V by 8 bases; bases with no gene match: 5. The CDR3 region has the DNA TGTGCCAGCGCCCTTAGCGGGGGGGCAGATACGCAGTATTTT. This gives the protein CASALSGGADTQYF.

The chain uses TRBV6-6 and TRBJ1-3; no clear D gene. Germline values: CDR1 MNHNY, CDR2 SVGAGI (reference sequence). The CDR3 runs 13 residues. Deletions cut 3 bases from V and 4 bases from J, with 7 bases between. The CDR3 sequence is CASSYLGGNTIYF. The CDR3, as DNA: TGTGCCAGCAGTTATTTGGGGGGAAACACCATATATTTT.

The rearrangement links TRBV5-1 to TRBJ2-7; unclear D gene. This CDR3 comprises 14 residues. V was cut by 3 bases and J by 3 bases, with 13 bases left in between. Germline CDR1 and CDR2: SGHRS and YFSETQ. The CDR3 region has the DNA TGCGCCAGCAGCTGGCGTAACGGAAACTACGAGCAGTACTTC. Protein sequence: CASSWRNGNYEQYF.

There are a few counts of this clone. The genes are TRBV5-8 and TRBJ1-5, with D hard to call. This CDR3 is built from 15 residues. Trimming took off 4 bases at V and 5 bases at J, with 16 bases between the two ends. Germline lookup yields CDR1 SGHTS and CDR2 YDEGEE. CDR3: CASSRGGLWDQPQHF. The CDR3 nucleotides are TGTGCCAGCAGCCGAGGTGGGTTATGGGATCAGCCCCAGCATTTT.

In this sample, this clone turned up once. The chain has TRBV27 and TRBJ1-1; D is perhaps TRBD1 (5 bases). Trimming removed 2 bases from V and 8 bases from J, with 9 bases in between. The CDR3 covers 12 residues. Per the germline V gene, CDR1 is MNHEY and CDR2 is SMNVEV (reference sequence). For the CDR3, the DNA is TGTGCCAGCAGTTTAGGGGGGTCAGAAGCTTTCTTT. The encoded protein is CASSLGGSEAFF.

This clone was counted a single time. This rearrangement joins TRBV10-3 to TRBJ1-2, with D hard to call. Germline-derived CDR1 and CDR2 are ENHRY and SYGVKD. With 6 bases removed from V and 8 bases from J, the gap between germline ends came to 16 bases. The CDR3 spans 13 residues. This chain's CDR3 is CAISPGERGGYTF. The CDR3 nucleotides read TGTGCCATCAGCCCCGGGGAAAGAGGGGGCTACACCTTC.

The chain combines TRBV7-8 with TRBJ2-1; D uncertain. CDR1 SGHVS and CDR2 FQNEAQ come from the germline V gene. V was shortened by 5 bases and J by 8 bases, with 19 bases between the two germline ends. The CDR3 extends over 15 amino acids. Here the CDR3 reads CASSPNFARPYEQFF. The CDR3 DNA reads TGTGCCAGCAGCCCCAATTTTGCCCGTCCCTATGAGCAGTTCTTC.